This T cell receptor beta chain was sequenced in a study of blood T cell repertoires in COVID-19. Study-level information: Samples came from the United States, Italy and Spain, spanning acute and convalescent COVID-19. Nucleic acid was either cDNA or gDNA, and it came from T cells, B-cell-depleted T cells, or PBMCs.

Per the original data handling: The assay estimated nucleated cells by amplifying reference gene primers. Libraries were prepared by immunoSEQ multiplex PCR; TCRdb keeps only in-frame clonotypes and omits some of them. From that table come the V and J calls and clone size; the DNA was used to work out D and trimming. The repertoire consists of under 300,000 clones, with roughly 88% occurring once and the leading ten covering 0.65% to 0.9%. This CDR3 contains 15 residues. Germline V gene data show CDR1 as LNHDA and CDR2 as SQIVND (reference sequence). Trimming left V 4 bases short and J 0 bases short, with 10 bases between.

The sample taken for sequencing was peripheral blood. The rearrangement links TRBV19 to TRBJ2-1; the D gene is possibly TRBD2 (6 bases). This receptor was obtained from a woman in her twenties or thirties with acute or convalescent COVID-19. This chain's CDR3 is CASSTVGSSYNEQFF. The CDR3 nucleotides read TGTGCCAGTAGTACAGTCGGGAGCTCCTACAATGAGCAGTTCTTC.